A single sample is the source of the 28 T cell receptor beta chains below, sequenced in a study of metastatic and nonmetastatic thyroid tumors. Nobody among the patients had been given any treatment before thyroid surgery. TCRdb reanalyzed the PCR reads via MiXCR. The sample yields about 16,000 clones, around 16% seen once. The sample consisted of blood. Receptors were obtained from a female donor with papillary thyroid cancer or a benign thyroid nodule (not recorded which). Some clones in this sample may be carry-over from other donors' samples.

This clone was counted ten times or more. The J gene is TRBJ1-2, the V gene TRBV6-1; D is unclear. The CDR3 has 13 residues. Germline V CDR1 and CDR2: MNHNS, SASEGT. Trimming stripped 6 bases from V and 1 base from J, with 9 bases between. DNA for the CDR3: TGTGCCAGCAGCCTCAAGGATAACTATGGCTACACCTTC. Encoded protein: CASSLKDNYGYTF.

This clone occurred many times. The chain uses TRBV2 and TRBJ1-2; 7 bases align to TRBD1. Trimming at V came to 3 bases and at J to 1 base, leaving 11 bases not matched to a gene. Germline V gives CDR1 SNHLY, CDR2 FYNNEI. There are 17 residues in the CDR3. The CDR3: CASSDPLTGPNNYGYTF. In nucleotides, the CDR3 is TGTGCCAGCAGTGACCCATTGACAGGGCCGAATAACTATGGCTACACCTTC. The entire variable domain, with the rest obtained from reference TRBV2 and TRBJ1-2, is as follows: EPEVTQTPSHQVTQMGQEVILRCVPISNHLYFYWYRQILGQKVEFLVSFYNNEISEKSEIFDDQFSVERPDGSNFTLKIRSTKLEDSAMYFCASSDPLTGPNNYGYTFGSGTRLTVV.

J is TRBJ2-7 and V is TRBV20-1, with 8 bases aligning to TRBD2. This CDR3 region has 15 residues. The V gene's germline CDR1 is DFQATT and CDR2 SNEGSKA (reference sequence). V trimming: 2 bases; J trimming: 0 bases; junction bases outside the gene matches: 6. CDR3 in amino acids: CSARPGTRISYEQYF. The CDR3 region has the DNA TGCAGTGCTAGACCCGGGACTAGAATCTCCTACGAGCAGTACTTC.

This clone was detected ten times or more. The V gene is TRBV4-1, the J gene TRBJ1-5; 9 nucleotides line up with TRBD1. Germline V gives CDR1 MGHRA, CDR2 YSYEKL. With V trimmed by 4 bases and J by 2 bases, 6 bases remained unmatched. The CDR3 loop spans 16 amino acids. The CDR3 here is CASSPQGQGGNQPQHF. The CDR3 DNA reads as TGCGCCAGCAGCCCCCAGGGACAGGGTGGCAATCAGCCCCAGCATTTT.

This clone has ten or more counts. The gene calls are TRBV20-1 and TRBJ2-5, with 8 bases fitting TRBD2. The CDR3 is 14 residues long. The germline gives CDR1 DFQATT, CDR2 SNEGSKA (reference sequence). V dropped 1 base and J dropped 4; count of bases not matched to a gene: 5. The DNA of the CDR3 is TGCAGTGCTAGAGGGTGGACTAGCCCAGAGACCCAGTACTTC. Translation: CSARGWTSPETQYF.

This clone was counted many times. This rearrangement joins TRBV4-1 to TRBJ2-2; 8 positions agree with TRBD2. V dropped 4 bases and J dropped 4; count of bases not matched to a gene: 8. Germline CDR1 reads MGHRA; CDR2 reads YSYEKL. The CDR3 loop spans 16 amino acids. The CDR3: CASSLSGTTLTGELFF. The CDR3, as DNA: TGCGCCAGCAGCCTTAGCGGGACAACCCTCACCGGGGAGCTGTTTTTT.

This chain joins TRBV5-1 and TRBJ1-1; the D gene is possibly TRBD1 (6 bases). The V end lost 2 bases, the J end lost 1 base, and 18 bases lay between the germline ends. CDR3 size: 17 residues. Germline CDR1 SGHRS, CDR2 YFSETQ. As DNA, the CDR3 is TGCGCCAGCAGCTTTTATCGGGGGGACAACTCGAACACTGAAGCTTTCTTT. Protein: CASSFYRGDNSNTEAFF.

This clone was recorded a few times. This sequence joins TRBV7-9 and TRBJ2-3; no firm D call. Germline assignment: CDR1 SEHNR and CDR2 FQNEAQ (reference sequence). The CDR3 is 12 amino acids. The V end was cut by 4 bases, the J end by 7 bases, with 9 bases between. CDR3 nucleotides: TGTGCCAGCAGCTCTAGTTCGTATACGCAGTATTTT. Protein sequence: CASSSSSYTQYF.

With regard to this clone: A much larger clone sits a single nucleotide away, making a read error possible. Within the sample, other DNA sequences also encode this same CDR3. The chain's CDR3 is CASSLDTQYF. The CDR3 coding sequence is TGTGCTAGCTCCTTAGATACGCAGTATTTT. The chain employs TRBV18 and TRBJ2-3; no definite D call. The CDR3 sequence is 10 residues long. Germline V CDR1 and CDR2: KGHSH, LQKENI.

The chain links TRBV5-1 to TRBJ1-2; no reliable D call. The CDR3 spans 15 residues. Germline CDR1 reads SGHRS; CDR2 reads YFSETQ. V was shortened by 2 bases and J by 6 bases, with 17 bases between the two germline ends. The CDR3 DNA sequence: TGCGCCAGCAGCTTCCGGGGAAGACAAACGGATGGCTACACCTTC. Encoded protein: CASSFRGRQTDGYTF.

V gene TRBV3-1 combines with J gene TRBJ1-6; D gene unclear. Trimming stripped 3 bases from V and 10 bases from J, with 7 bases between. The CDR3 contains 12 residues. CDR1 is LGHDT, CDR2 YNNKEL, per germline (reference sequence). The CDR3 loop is CASSHWSSPLHF. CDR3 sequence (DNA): TGTGCCAGCAGCCACTGGTCCTCACCCCTCCACTTT. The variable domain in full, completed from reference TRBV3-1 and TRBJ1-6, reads DTAVSQTPKYLVTQMGNDKSIKCEQNLGHDTMYWYKQDSKKFLKIMFSYNNKELIINETVPNRFSPKSPDKAHLNLHINSLELGDSAVYFCASSHWSSPLHFGNGTRLTVT.

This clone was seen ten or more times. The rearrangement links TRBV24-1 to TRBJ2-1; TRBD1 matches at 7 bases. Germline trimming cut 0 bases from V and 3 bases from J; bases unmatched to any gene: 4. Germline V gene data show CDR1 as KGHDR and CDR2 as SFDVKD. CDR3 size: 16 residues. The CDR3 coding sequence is TGTGCCACCAGTGATTTGAATGGACAGGACTACAATGAGCAGTTCTTC. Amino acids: CATSDLNGQDYNEQFF.

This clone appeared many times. The CDR3 region has the DNA TGTGCCAGCAGCCGGGGGGGGACGAACACTGAAGCTTTCTTT. Protein product: CASSRGGTNTEAFF. This sequence joins TRBV7-2 and TRBJ1-1; the D gene is possibly TRBD1 (5 bases). Trimming removed 5 bases from V and 1 base from J, with 11 bases in between. CDR1 SGHTA and CDR2 FQGNSA come from the germline V gene. This CDR3 is 14 amino acids long.

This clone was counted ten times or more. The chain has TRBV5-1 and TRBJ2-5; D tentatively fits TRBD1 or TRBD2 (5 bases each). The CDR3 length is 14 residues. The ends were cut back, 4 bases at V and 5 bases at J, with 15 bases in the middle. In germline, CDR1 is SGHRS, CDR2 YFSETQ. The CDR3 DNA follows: TGCGCCAGCAGCACCGGGACCATTGGGGAGACCCAGTACTTC. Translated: CASSTGTIGETQYF. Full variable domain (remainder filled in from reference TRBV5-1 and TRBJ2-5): KAGVTQTPRYLIKTRGQQVTLSCSPISGHRSVSWYQQTPGQGLQFLFEYFSETQRNKGNFPGRFSGRQFSNSRSEMNVSTLELGDSALYLCASSTGTIGETQYFGPGTRLLVL.

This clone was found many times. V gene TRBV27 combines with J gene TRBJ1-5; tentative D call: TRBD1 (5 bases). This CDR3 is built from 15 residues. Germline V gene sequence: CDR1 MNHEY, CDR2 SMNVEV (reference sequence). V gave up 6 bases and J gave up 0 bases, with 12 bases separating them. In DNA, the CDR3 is TGTGCCAGCAGGTGGGACGGACGTAGCAATCAGCCCCAGCATTTT. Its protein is CASRWDGRSNQPQHF.

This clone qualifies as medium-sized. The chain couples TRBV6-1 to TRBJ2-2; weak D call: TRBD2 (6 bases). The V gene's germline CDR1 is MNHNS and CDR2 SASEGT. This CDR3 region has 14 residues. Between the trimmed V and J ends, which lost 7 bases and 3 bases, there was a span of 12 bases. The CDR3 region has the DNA TGTGCCAGCAAGGAGGGGAGCGACACCGGGGAGCTGTTTTTT. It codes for CASKEGSDTGELFF.

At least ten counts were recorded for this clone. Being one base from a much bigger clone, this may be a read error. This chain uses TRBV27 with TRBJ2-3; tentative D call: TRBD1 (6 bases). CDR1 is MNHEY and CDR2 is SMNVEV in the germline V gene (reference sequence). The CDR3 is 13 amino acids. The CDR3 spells CASSLNRADMQYF. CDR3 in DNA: TGTGCCAGCAGTTTAAACAGGGCAGATATGCAGTATTTT.

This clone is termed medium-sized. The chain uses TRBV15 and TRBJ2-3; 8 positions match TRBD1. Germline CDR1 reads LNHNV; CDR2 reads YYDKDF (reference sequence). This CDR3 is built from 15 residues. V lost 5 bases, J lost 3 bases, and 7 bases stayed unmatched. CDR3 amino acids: CATSDRTGRTDTQYF. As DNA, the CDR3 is TGTGCCACCAGCGATAGGACAGGGAGAACAGATACGCAGTATTTT.

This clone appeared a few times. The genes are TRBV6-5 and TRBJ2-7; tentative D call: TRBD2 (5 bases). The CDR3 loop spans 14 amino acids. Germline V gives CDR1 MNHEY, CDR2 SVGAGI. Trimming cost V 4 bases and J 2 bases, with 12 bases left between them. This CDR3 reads CASSSAIGTYEQYF. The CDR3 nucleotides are TGTGCCAGCAGTTCGGCTATCGGGACCTACGAGCAGTACTTC.

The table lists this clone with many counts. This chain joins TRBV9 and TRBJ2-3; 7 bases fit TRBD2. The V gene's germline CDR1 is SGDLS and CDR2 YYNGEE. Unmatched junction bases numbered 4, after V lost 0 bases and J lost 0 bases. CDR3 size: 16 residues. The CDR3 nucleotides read TGTGCCAGCAGCGTAGGGGGGGGGAGAAGCACAGATACGCAGTATTTT. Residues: CASSVGGGRSTDTQYF. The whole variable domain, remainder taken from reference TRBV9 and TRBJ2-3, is DSGVTQTPKHLITATGQRVTLRCSPRSGDLSVYWYQQSLDQGLQFLIQYYNGEERAKGNILERFSAQQFPDLHSELNLSSLELGDSALYFCASSVGGGRSTDTQYFGPGTRLTVL.

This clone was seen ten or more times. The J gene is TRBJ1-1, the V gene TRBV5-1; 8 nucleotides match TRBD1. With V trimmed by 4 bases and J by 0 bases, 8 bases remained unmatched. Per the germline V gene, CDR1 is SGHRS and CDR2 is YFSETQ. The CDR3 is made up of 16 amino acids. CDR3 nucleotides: TGCGCCAGCAGCCTTACAGGGGGTAGCATGAACACTGAAGCTTTCTTT. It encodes CASSLTGGSMNTEAFF.

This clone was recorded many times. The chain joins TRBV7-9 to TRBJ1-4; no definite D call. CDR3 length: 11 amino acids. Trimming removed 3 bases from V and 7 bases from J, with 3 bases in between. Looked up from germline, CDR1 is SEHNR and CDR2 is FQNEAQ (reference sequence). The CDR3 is CASSFGEKLFF. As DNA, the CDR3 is TGTGCCAGCAGCTTTGGTGAAAAACTGTTTTTT. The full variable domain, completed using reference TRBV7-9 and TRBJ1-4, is DTGVSQNPRHKITKRGQNVTFRCDPISEHNRLYWYRQTLGQGPEFLTYFQNEAQLEKSRLLSDRFSAERPKGSFSTLEIQRTEQGDSAMYLCASSFGEKLFFGSGTQLSVL.

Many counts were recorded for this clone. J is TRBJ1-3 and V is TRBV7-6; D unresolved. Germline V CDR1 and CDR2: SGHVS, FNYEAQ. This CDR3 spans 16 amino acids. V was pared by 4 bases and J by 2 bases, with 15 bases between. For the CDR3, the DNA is TGTGCCAGCAGCTCCCTCGCCCGGGGAGCTGGAAACACCATATATTTT. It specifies CASSSLARGAGNTIYF.

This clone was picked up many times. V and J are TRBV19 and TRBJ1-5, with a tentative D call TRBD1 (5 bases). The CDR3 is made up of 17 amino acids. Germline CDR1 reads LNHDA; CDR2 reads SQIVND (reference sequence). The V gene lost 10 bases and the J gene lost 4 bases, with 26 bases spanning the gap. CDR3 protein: CAICAPGRRLTNQPQHF. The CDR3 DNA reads TGTGCCATTTGCGCCCCGGGACGGAGACTAACTAATCAGCCCCAGCATTTT.

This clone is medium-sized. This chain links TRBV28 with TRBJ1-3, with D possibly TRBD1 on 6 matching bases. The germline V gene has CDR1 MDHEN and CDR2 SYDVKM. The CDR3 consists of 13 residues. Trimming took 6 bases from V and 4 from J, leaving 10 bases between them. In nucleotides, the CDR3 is TGTGCCAGCAGAATACAGGGAGGAAACACCATATATTTT. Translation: CASRIQGGNTIYF. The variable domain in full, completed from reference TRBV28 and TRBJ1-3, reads DVKVTQSSRYLVKRTGEKVFLECVQDMDHENMFWYRQDPGLGLRLIYFSYDVKMKEKGDIPEGYSVSREKKERFSLILESASTNQTSMYLCASRIQGGNTIYFGEGSWLTVV.

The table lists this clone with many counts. CDR3 nucleotides: TGCAGCGTTGTTCACAGGGATACTGAAGCTTTCTTT. Amino acids: CSVVHRDTEAFF. The rearrangement links TRBV29-1 to TRBJ1-1; D may be TRBD1 (6 bases). V lost 4 bases to trimming and J lost 5 bases, with 11 bases between them. Germline V gene lookup returns CDR1 SQVTM and CDR2 ANQGSEA. The CDR3 length is 12 residues.

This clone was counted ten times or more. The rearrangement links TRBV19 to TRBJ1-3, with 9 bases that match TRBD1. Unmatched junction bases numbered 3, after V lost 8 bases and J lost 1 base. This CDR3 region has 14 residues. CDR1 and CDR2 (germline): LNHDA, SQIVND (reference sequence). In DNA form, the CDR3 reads TGTGCCAGTTCGACAGGGGGATCTGGAAACACCATATATTTT. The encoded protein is CASSTGGSGNTIYF.

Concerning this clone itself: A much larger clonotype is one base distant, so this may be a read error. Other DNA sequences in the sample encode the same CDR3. CDR3 amino acids: CSVETSTDTQYF. CDR3 in DNA: TGCAGCGTTGAAACCAGCACAGATACGCAGTATTTT. This chain links TRBV29-1 with TRBJ2-3, with D unclear. CDR3 length equals 12 residues. Trimming left V 2 bases short and J 0 bases short, with 3 bases between. Germline assignment: CDR1 SQVTM and CDR2 ANQGSEA.